This T cell receptor beta chain originates from a study of blood T cell repertoires in COVID-19. Overall study context: PBMCs, B-cell-depleted T cells, or T cells provided the cDNA or gDNA that made up the material.

CDR1 and CDR2 (germline): MDHEN, SYDVKM. The V end was cut by 10 bases, the J end by 5 bases, with 17 bases between. The CDR3 sequence is 14 residues long. Using immunoSEQ multiplex PCR, the repertoire was profiled, and TCRdb retains in-frame clones only, with some absent. The sample contains around 11,000 clones, around 80% of which appear only once. The chain is built from TRBV28 and TRBJ2-2, with a tentative D call TRBD2 (6 bases). The origin of this receptor is a man in his 70s with active COVID-19. Sequenced material: peripheral blood. CDR3 residues: CAIGGSAWTGELFF. The CDR3 coding sequence is TGTGCCATCGGGGGTAGCGCGTGGACCGGGGAGCTGTTTTTT.